This TCR beta chain was obtained from a study of Tregs in tolerant kidney transplant recipients. As for this clone: Its target is unknown.

Study-wide results and limits: The small number of patients limits these findings pending further validation. The most relevant donor-specific Treg TCRbeta repertoire apparently came from expansion with activated donor B cells.

Clones were sequenced by immunoSEQ multiplex PCR, and TCRdb holds only the in-frame ones, with some missing. The table has some 66,000 clones, 80% to 95% seen once; the top ten hold around 9.9%. The germline V gene has CDR1 PRHDT and CDR2 FYEKMQ (reference sequence). J was trimmed by 11 bases and V by 1 base; bases with no gene match: 3. There are 12 residues in the CDR3. Sequenced here: CD8+ T cells from blood, sampled before the transplant. This receptor was obtained from a human donor who received a combined kidney and bone marrow transplant. The chain carries TRBV13 and TRBJ1-2; 8 bases line up with TRBD1. The chain's CDR3 is CASSLATGVYTF. For the CDR3, the DNA is TGTGCCAGCAGCTTAGCGACAGGGGTGTACACCTTC.